This T cell receptor beta chain is from a study of blood T cell repertoires in COVID-19. Study in general: There were acute and convalescent COVID-19 samples, and they came from the United States, Italy and Spain.

Libraries were prepared by immunoSEQ multiplex PCR; TCRdb keeps only in-frame clonotypes and omits some of them. The table lists some 120,000 clones, around nine tenths of them singletons. The germline gives CDR1 LGHDT, CDR2 YNNKEL (reference sequence). Trimming took 1 base from V and 4 from J, leaving 7 bases between them. The CDR3 is 14 residues long. The gene calls are TRBV3-1 (or the pseudogene TRBV3-2) and TRBJ1-4; D might be TRBD1 (5 bases). The sequence was obtained from a woman older than 75 with acute or convalescent COVID-19. The specimen was peripheral blood. The CDR3 is CASSQAGFNEKLFF. The CDR3 region has the DNA TGTGCCAGCAGCCAAGCAGGGTTTAATGAAAAACTGTTTTTT.